Sequencing of this TCR beta chain was carried out in a study of shared clonotypes between healthy human individuals. Background on the study: The study used three CD4 naive, three CD4 memory, two CD8 naive and one CD8 memory plate per donor.

Trimming left V 3 bases short and J 4 bases short, with 19 bases between. This CDR3 has 16 amino acids. The germline V gene has CDR1 SGDLS and CDR2 YYNGEE. Generated by immunoSEQ multiplex PCR, the TCRdb table keeps only in-frame clones and is missing some. The sample holds 2,500,000 or so clones; approximately 94% are singletons and the top ten take approximately 0.37%. This TCR derives from a young man in good health. Some clones in this sample may be carry-over from other donors' samples. The chain has TRBV9 and TRBJ1-1; D gene unclear. Material for sequencing was naive CD4+ T cells from PBMCs. Subset reported: CD45RA+ positively selected. DNA of the CDR3: TGTGCCAGCAGCGGTCGCCTTGTAGCGGGTACCACTGAAGCTTTCTTT. Its protein is CASSGRLVAGTTEAFF. Complete variable domain (other parts from reference TRBV9 and TRBJ1-1): DSGVTQTPKHLITATGQRVTLRCSPRSGDLSVYWYQQSLDQGLQFLIQYYNGEERAKGNILERFSAQQFPDLHSELNLSSLELGDSALYFCASSGRLVAGTTEAFFGQGTRLTVV.